This T cell receptor (beta chain) was identified during a study of T cell responses to AZD1222 COVID-19 vaccine. Second doses at about 4 or about 12 weeks were pooled. V lost 0 bases to trimming and J lost 2 bases, with 8 bases between them. CDR3 length: 15 amino acids. Germline V gives CDR1 KGHSH, CDR2 LQKENI. As regards this clone: Antigen unknown.

Points from the study as a whole: Nearly half of unique spike-specific TCRs reportedly avoided B.1.351 and B.1.1.7 mutated regions. Donor demographics were predominantly white British with a female majority; clonal diversity may be underestimated.

Method: immunoSEQ multiplex PCR; TCRdb's copy keeps in-frame clones and lacks some. The sample lists about 120,000 clones, about nine tenths occurring once. The sequencing used peripheral blood, collected 28 days after the second AZD1222 dose. The receptor's source is an adult who received the AZD1222 COVID-19 vaccine. V is TRBV18 and J is TRBJ1-3; D may be TRBD1 (6 bases). Here the CDR3 DNA reads TGTGCCAGCTCACCACCGGCAGGGGCTGGAAACACCATATATTTT. Amino acid sequence: CASSPPAGAGNTIYF.